This section outlines one T cell receptor (beta chain) sequence together with its context. Researchers drew on tens of millions of PBMCs for genomic DNA from unsorted samples. Germline V gene data show CDR1 as MGHRA and CDR2 as YSYEKL. V lost 0 bases to trimming and J lost 2 bases; unmatched junction nucleotides: 2. The CDR3 has 15 residues. These data come from a study of shared clonotypes between healthy human individuals. In the study overall: Sampling drew on donors who were a couple of women and three men aged 18 to 49.

When replicate PCRs were run on unsorted PBMC, they used 250 to 300 ng DNA, tens of thousands of T cell genomes. Original processing notes: In the immunoSEQ data, sequences were junction-only and lacked quality scores, so filtering differed. TCRdb keeps only in-frame clones here, not all; method: immunoSEQ multiplex PCR. V and J calls and clone size are as listed in that table; D and trimming were resolved from the DNA. The table lists about 490,000 clones, approximately 81% of them singletons. The sequence derives from a woman in her 40s in good health. Some clones in this sample may be carry-over from other donors' samples. This rearrangement joins TRBV4-1 to TRBJ2-3; 7 positions agree with TRBD2. The sequenced sample consisted of PBMCs. DNA for the CDR3: TGCGCCAGCAGCCAAGAGTGGGACTACACAGATACGCAGTATTTT. Amino acid sequence: CASSQEWDYTDTQYF.